This is a list of T cell receptor beta chains from one sample in a study of T cell repertoires in cytomegalovirus infection. No antigen is known for these receptors. In TCRdb, the reads were re-called with MiXCR into one record per CDR3 protein. The sample yields roughly 920,000 distinct CDR3 sequences, approximately 31% seen once. The source was cultured CD8+ T cells from PBMCs, collected from culture after CMV antigen stimulation. The receptors were gathered from a human donor in good health (CMV status not recorded). Some clones in this sample may be carry-over from other donors' samples. The CDR3 runs from the conserved cysteine through the conserved F or W. A D gene is named only where the DNA matches it firmly. Some rows have no size entry. The others give once, few or many, or a class for an expanded clone.

len,d_gene,j_gene,abundance,v_gene,CDR3nt,CDR3aa
15,TRBD2,TRBJ2-3,few,TRBV4-3,TGCGCCAGCAGCCAAGATCCAGCGGGGGGGGATACGCAGTATTTT,CASSQDPAGGDTQYF
15,-,TRBJ1-4,-,TRBV7-8,TGTGCCAGCAGGGGGGGGACGGCCGAAGTGGGAAAACTGTTTTTT,CASRGGTAEVGKLFF
17,TRBD2,TRBJ2-1,-,TRBV12-3/TRBV12-4,TGTGCCAGCAGCTGGGCCCTTATGACGGGGGGTTACAATGAGCAGTTCTTC,CASSWALMTGGYNEQFF
14,-,TRBJ1-1,few,TRBV7-9,TGTGCCAGCAGCTTTCTTTTCGAGAGCACTGAAGCTTTCTTT,CASSFLFESTEAFF
13,-,TRBJ1-5,few,TRBV6-5,TGTGCCAGCAGTTATACTTTCAATCAGCCCCAGCATTTT,CASSYTFNQPQHF
13,-,TRBJ1-5,few,TRBV6-6,TGTGCCAGCAGTTCGGACAGCCATCAGCCCCAGCATTTT,CASSSDSHQPQHF
15,-,TRBJ1-1,few,TRBV7-9,TGTGCCAGCAGCTTAGCAAGTTCCGGGAACACTGAAGCTTTCTTT,CASSLASSGNTEAFF
15,TRBD1,TRBJ2-1,few,TRBV7-6,TGTGCCAGCAGCCCTGACAGGGGGAATAGCGATGAGCAGTTCTTC,CASSPDRGNSDEQFF
15,-,TRBJ2-5,-,TRBV10-3,TGTGCCATCAGTGAGTCAGAGGGAGATAGGGAGACCCAGTACTTC,CAISESEGDRETQYF
17,-,TRBJ2-1,few,TRBV2,TGTGCCAGCAGTGAAGCGCTTCGGGGGAGCTCCTACAATGAGCAGTTCTTC,CASSEALRGSSYNEQFF
14,-,TRBJ2-1,-,TRBV6-6,TGTGCCAGCAGTTACGTTCAGGGACGGAATGAGCAGTTCTTC,CASSYVQGRNEQFF
17,-,TRBJ1-5,-,TRBV10-3,TGTGCCATCAGTGAGTCTTACCTGGACAGTAGCAATCAGCCCCAGCATTTT,CAISESYLDSSNQPQHF
13,TRBD1,TRBJ2-2,few,TRBV7-6,TGTGCCGCCACACAGGGGAGCACCGGGGAGCTGTTTTTT,CAATQGSTGELFF
14,-,TRBJ1-5,few,TRBV7-9,TGTGCCAGCAGCTTCGAGCGTGGGGATCAGCCCCAGCATTTT,CASSFERGDQPQHF
15,TRBD2,TRBJ2-7,few,TRBV19,TGTGCCAGTAGTCCGGCTAGCGGGGGCCTATACGAGCAGTACTTC,CASSPASGGLYEQYF
14,TRBD1,TRBJ2-7,few,TRBV27,TGTGCCAGCCGGATTCAGGGGGCGGTCGCCGAGCAGTACTTC,CASRIQGAVAEQYF
14,-,TRBJ1-4,few,TRBV12-3/TRBV12-4,TGTGCCAGCAGTTTAACAGGGCTTGACGAAAAACTGTTTTTT,CASSLTGLDEKLFF
13,-,TRBJ1-1,-,TRBV15,TGTGCCACCAGCAGCGAAATGAACACTGAAGCTTTCTTT,CATSSEMNTEAFF
16,-,TRBJ2-7,-,TRBV3-1,TGTGCCAGCAGCCAACTGAGGGGACAAAGCTCCTACGAGCAGTACTTC,CASSQLRGQSSYEQYF
11,-,TRBJ1-2,-,TRBV25-1,TGTGCCCCCCTCCGGGATAATGGCTACACCTTC,CAPLRDNGYTF
13,-,TRBJ2-5,few,TRBV19,TGTGCCAGTAGTATCGTCGGCGAAGAGACCCAGTACTTC,CASSIVGEETQYF
13,-,TRBJ1-2,few,TRBV14,TGTGCCAGCAGCGCAATCGGGGTCTATGGCTACACCTTC,CASSAIGVYGYTF
13,-,TRBJ2-3,few,TRBV20-1,TGCAGTGCTAGAGATCTAAGGAAAGATACGCAGTATTTT,CSARDLRKDTQYF
17,TRBD2,TRBJ2-5,-,TRBV7-9,TGTGCCAGCAGCTTAGCGTCTAGCGGGGACCGGTTGGAGACCCAGTACTTC,CASSLASSGDRLETQYF
16,-,TRBJ2-2,-,TRBV12-3/TRBV12-4,TGTGCCAGCCCACGAAGTCCGGGGCTTAGCACCGGGGAGCTGTTTTTT,CASPRSPGLSTGELFF
14,-,TRBJ1-1,few,TRBV9,TGTGCCAGCAGCGTAGCGGGGGCGAACACTGAAGCTTTCTTT,CASSVAGANTEAFF
13,TRBD1,TRBJ2-5,-,TRBV13,TGTGCCAGCAAACAGGGGCGGCGAGAGACCCAGTACTTC,CASKQGRRETQYF
15,TRBD2,TRBJ2-1,-,TRBV9,TGTGCCAGCAGCGTAACAGCGGGGGGTAGCGATGAGCAGTTCTTC,CASSVTAGGSDEQFF
16,-,TRBJ1-5,few,TRBV7-9,TGTGCCAGCAGCTCCCACAGGTCCAGAAACAATCAGCCCCAGCATTTT,CASSSHRSRNNQPQHF
18,TRBD2,TRBJ2-1,-,TRBV2,TGTGCCAGCAGTGAAAGACTAGCGGGGGCAAGCTCCTACAATGAGCAGTTCTTC,CASSERLAGASSYNEQFF
14,-,TRBJ1-4,-,TRBV5-6,TGTGCCAGCAGCTCCTGGGACCGGAATGAAAAACTGTTTTTT,CASSSWDRNEKLFF
17,-,TRBJ1-1,-,TRBV7-4,TGTGCCAGCAGCCCCATCGGGGGGTCCTTGGGGGGGACGGAAGCTTTCTTT,CASSPIGGSLGGTEAFF
17,TRBD2,TRBJ2-1,many,TRBV7-2,TGTGCCAGCAGCTTAGATGTGAGGCTAGCGGGGGCCAATGAGCAGTTCTTC,CASSLDVRLAGANEQFF
15,-,TRBJ1-1,-,TRBV19,TGTGCCAGCAAAGCCTGGGACGGGGAGAACACTGAAGCTTTCTTT,CASKAWDGENTEAFF
16,-,TRBJ2-1,-,TRBV6-5,TGTGCCAGCAGTTACTCGAGCCAGGGGGAGGAAAATGAGCAGTTCTTC,CASSYSSQGEENEQFF
13,-,TRBJ1-5,few,TRBV20-1,TGCAGTGCTAGAGTGGTAGGGGATCAGCCCCAGCATTTT,CSARVVGDQPQHF
12,-,TRBJ1-2,-,TRBV6-4,TGTGCCAGCAGTGACGCGGGGTATGGCTACACCTTC,CASSDAGYGYTF
14,TRBD1,TRBJ1-1,-,TRBV28,TGTGCCAGCAGAGACAGGGCTTGGAACACTGAAGCTTTCTTT,CASRDRAWNTEAFF
17,TRBD2,TRBJ2-3,-,TRBV5-4,TGTGCCAGCAGCACCGAAGTCGGGGGGTGGGGTACAGATACGCAGTATTTT,CASSTEVGGWGTDTQYF
13,-,TRBJ2-7,-,TRBV19,TGTGTCAGTTTAGGCCAGTCGCCCCACGAGCAGTACTTC,CVSLGQSPHEQYF
16,TRBD2,TRBJ2-2,-,TRBV2,TGTGCCAGCAGTGATAACAGCGGGGGGCGCCCCGGGGAGCTGTTTTTT,CASSDNSGGRPGELFF